This TCR beta chain was profiled in a study of regulatory T cells in long-lasting Graves disease. The time point was: newly diagnosed GD, antithyroid drugs for less than 3 months. With RNA extracted from PBMCs as input, the TCR library was made. This clonotype was counted a few times. Building the TCR beta libraries relied on iRepertoire HTBI primers, and CDR3 regions underwent Arm-PCR. TCRdb independently ran MiXCR on the multiplex PCR reads; one entry per CDR3 protein. In the table there are hundreds of thousands of distinct CDR3 sequences, around 17% of which are singletons. Germline assignment: CDR1 SNHLY and CDR2 FYNNEI. This CDR3 comprises 13 residues. Germline trimming cut 6 bases from V and 6 bases from J; bases unmatched to any gene: 2. These sequences were also reported in another study, on T cells in Graves' hyperthyroidism and ophthalmopathy. As that study records: Uncontrolled infection, other autoimmune disease, pregnancy or lactation barred patients from enrollment. Primed by the HTBI set, a first-round RT-PCR was run on the TCR CDR3.

This sequence joins TRBV2 and TRBJ2-1; TRBD1 matches at 10 bases. This sequence originates from a young woman with Graves disease. The sample in question was peripheral blood mononuclear cells (PBMCs), obtained at new diagnosis, from a patient treated with antithyroid drugs. CDR3 amino acids: CASRRTGGNEQFF. In nucleotides, the CDR3 is TGTGCCAGCAGGCGGACAGGGGGCAATGAGCAGTTCTTC.